The present T cell receptor (beta chain) was sequenced within a study of identifying expanded T cells in peripheral blood. The study, taken as a whole, reports: Clone count variance between two-week samples rose with total template count. Differentially abundant clones: roughly 1.2 between replicates, about 15 at around 2 weeks, over 18 at four.

This clone showed up just once. What it recognizes is unknown. Collection occurred without any documented infections or immune events in donors. V lost 6 bases to trimming and J lost 2 bases, with 14 bases between them. In germline, CDR1 is SNHLY, CDR2 FYNNEI. The CDR3 totals 14 residues. Clones were sequenced by immunoSEQ multiplex PCR, and TCRdb holds only the in-frame ones, with some missing. The repertoire holds roughly 78,000 clones, with about nine tenths as singletons. Sequencing input: blood. The TCR sequence derives from a person between 18 and 75 years old in good health. The chain carries TRBV2 and TRBJ2-7, with a tentative D call TRBD1 (5 bases). DNA for the CDR3: TGTGCCAGCAGGCGGACACCAGCTACCTACGAGCAGTACTTC. Its translation: CASRRTPATYEQYF.